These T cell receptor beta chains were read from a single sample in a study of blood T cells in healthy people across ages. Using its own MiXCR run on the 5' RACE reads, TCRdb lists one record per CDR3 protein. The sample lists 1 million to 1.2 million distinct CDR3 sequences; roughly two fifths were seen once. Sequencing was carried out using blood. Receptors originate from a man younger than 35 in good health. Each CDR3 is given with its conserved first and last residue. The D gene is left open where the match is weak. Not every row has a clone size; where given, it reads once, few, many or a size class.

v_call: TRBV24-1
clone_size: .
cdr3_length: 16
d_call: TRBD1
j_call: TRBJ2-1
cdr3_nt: TGTGCCACCAGTGACCCCGGGACAGGGTTTAACAATGAGCAGTTCTTC
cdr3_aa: CATSDPGTGFNNEQFF

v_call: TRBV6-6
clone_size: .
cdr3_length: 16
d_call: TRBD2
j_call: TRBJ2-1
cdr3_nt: TGTGCCAGCAGTCACGCAACGGGACTAGCGGGGAATGAGCAGTTCTTC
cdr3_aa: CASSHATGLAGNEQFF

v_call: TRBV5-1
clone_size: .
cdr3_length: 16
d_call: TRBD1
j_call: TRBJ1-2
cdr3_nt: TGCGCCAGCAGCTTGGGACAGGGGGCCCTCGACTATGGCTACACCTTC
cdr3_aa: CASSLGQGALDYGYTF

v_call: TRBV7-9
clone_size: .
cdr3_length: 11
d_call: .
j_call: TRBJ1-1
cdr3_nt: TGTGCCAGCAGTCCGACAGTGGAAGCTTTCTTT
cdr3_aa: CASSPTVEAFF

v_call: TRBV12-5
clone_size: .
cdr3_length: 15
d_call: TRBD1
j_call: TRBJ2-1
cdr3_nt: TGTGCTAGTGGATCGGACAGGGGCTTCTACAATGAGCAGTTCTTC
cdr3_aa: CASGSDRGFYNEQFF

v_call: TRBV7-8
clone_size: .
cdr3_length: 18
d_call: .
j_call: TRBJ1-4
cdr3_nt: TGTGCCAGCAGCCCCTCGGCCATCTACCAGGGGAAAAATGAAAAACTGTTTTTT
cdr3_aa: CASSPSAIYQGKNEKLFF

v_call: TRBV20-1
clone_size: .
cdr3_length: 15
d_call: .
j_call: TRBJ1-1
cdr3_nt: TGCAGTGCTAGAGATCCTCGGTCCGTGAACACTGAAGCTTTCTTT
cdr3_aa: CSARDPRSVNTEAFF

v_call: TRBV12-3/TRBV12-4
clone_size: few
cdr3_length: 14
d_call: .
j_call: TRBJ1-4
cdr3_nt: TGTGCCAGCAGACAAGGCCAGGATAATGAAAAACTGTTTTTT
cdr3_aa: CASRQGQDNEKLFF

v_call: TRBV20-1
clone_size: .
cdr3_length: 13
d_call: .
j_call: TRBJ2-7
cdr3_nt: TGCAGTGCTAGAGATCCCCAACACAATGAGCAGTACTTC
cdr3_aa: CSARDPQHNEQYF

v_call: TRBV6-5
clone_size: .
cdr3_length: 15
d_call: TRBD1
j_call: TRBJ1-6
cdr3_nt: TGTGCCAGCAGTGCAGGGGGCTCCTATAATTCACCCCTCCACTTT
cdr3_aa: CASSAGGSYNSPLHF

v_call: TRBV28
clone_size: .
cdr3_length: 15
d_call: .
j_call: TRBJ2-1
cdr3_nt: TGTGCCAGCACGGGGGCCAGGGGGATCTACAAAGAGCAGTTCTTC
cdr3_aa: CASTGARGIYKEQFF

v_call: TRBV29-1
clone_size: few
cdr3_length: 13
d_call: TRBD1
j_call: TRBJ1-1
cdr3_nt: TGCAGCGGCTACAACAGGGGAGACACTGAAGCTTTCTTT
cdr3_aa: CSGYNRGDTEAFF

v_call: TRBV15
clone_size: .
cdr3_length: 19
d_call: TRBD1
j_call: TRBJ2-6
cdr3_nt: TGTGCCACCAGCAGAGATGACAGGGGGTTCAGGTCTCAGGCCAACGTCCTGACTTTC
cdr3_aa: CATSRDDRGFRSQANVLTF

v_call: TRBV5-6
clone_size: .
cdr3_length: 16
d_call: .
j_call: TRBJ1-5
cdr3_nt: TGTGCCAGCAGCTCAAGACACCTTCATAGCAATCAGCCCCAGCATTTT
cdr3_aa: CASSSRHLHSNQPQHF

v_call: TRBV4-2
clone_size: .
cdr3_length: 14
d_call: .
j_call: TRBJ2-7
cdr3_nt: TGTGCCGGCAGCCAAGGGGCAAGATACAATGAGCAGTACTTC
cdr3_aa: CAGSQGARYNEQYF

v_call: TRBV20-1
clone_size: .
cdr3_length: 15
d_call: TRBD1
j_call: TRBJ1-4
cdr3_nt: TGCAGTGCTAGACCCGGACAGGGATTTCGTGAAAAACTGTTTTTT
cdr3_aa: CSARPGQGFREKLFF

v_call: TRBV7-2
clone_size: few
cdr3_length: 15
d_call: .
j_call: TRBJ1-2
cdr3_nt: TGTGCCAGCAGCTTAGCAGGGAGAGGGCAAGGAGGCTACACCTTC
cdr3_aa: CASSLAGRGQGGYTF

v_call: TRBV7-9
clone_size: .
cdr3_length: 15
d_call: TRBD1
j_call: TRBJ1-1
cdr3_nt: TGTGCCAGCAGCTTACTCAGGGGGGAGAACACTGAAGCTTTCTTT
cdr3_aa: CASSLLRGENTEAFF

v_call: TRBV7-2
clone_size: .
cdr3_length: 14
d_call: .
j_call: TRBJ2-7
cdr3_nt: TGTGCCAGCAGCTTAGGGGGACACTCCTACGAGCAGTACTTC
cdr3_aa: CASSLGGHSYEQYF

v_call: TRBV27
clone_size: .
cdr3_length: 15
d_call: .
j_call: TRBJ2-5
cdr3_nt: TGTGCCAGCAGGACAAGCGGGTTAGGGTGGGTGACCCAGTACTTC
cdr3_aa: CASRTSGLGWVTQYF

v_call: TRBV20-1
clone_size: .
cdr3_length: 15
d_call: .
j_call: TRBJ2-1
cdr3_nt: TGCAGTGCTAGAAACAGGCTTCACCCCCAAGAGACCCAGTTCTTC
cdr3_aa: CSARNRLHPQETQFF

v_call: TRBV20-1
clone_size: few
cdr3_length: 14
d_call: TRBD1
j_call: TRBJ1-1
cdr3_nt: TGCAGTGCTTCTACAGGGGGCGGGAACACTGAAGCTTTCTTT
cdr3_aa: CSASTGGGNTEAFF

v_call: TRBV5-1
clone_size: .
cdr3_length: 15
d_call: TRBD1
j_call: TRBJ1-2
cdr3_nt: TGCGCCAGCAGCTTTGTGACAGGGTCGGACTATGGCCACACCTTC
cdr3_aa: CASSFVTGSDYGHTF

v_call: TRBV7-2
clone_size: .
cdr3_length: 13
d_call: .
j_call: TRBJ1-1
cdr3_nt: TGTGCCAGCAGCCGGGACTTTAACACTGAAGCTTTCTTT
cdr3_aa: CASSRDFNTEAFF

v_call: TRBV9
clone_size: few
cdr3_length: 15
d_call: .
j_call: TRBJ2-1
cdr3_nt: TGTGCCAGCAGCCCCGAAGGAAGCTCCTACAATGAGCAGTTCTTC
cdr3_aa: CASSPEGSSYNEQFF

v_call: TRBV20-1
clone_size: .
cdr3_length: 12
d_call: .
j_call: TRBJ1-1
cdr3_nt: TGCAGTGCTAGGTCCTGGGACACTGAAGCTTTCTTT
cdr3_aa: CSARSWDTEAFF